Listed below are T cell receptor beta chains from one sample, sequenced in a study of post-analysis software for immune sequencing data. In TCRdb, the PCR reads were re-called with MiXCR into one record per CDR3 protein. This sample has hundreds of thousands of distinct CDR3 sequences, with just under 30% found just once. Sequenced: blood. These receptors originate from a girl under 18 with multiple sclerosis. Each CDR3 is given with its conserved first and last residue. The D gene is left open where the match is weak. Clone size, where shown, is once, few, many, or a class for clones that have expanded.

j_gene | v_gene | abundance | d_gene | CDR3aa | CDR3nt
TRBJ2-1 | TRBV5-4 | few | . | CASSLAQWATHNEQFF | TGTGCCAGCAGCCTCGCCCAGTGGGCAACTCACAATGAGCAGTTCTTC
TRBJ2-5 | TRBV7-2 | few | TRBD1 | CASSARTGGTQYF | TGTGCCAGCAGCGCCCGGACAGGGGGAACCCAGTACTTC
TRBJ2-1 | TRBV28 | . | . | CASLTSGIEQFF | TGTGCCAGCCTGACCTCAGGGATTGAGCAGTTCTTC
TRBJ2-3 | TRBV21-1 | . | . | CASSKVGQGDPDTQYF | TGTGCCAGCAGCAAAGTGGGGCAGGGGGACCCAGATACGCAGTATTTT
TRBJ2-3 | TRBV4-3 | . | . | CASSQVRGNADTQYF | TGCGCCAGCAGCCAAGTTCGGGGCAACGCAGATACGCAGTATTTT
TRBJ2-1 | TRBV7-9 | few | . | CASSRIRGPYNEQFF | TGTGCCAGCAGCCGCATCCGGGGGCCATACAATGAGCAGTTCTTC
TRBJ1-5 | TRBV20-1 | . | TRBD1 | CSAGTGGHQPQHF | TGCAGTGCCGGTACAGGGGGCCATCAGCCCCAGCATTTT
TRBJ2-7 | TRBV6-6 | . | TRBD1 | CASKATGGSYEQYF | TGTGCCAGCAAGGCAACAGGGGGCTCCTACGAGCAGTACTTC
TRBJ2-1 | TRBV7-9 | . | . | CASSFIAVNEQFF | TGTGCCAGCAGCTTCATAGCGGTAAATGAGCAGTTCTTC
TRBJ2-5 | TRBV10-3 | . | TRBD2 | CAIMSRAGGQETQYF | TGTGCCATCATGAGTAGAGCGGGAGGGCAAGAGACCCAGTACTTC
TRBJ1-2 | TRBV7-2 | . | TRBD1 | CASSLSSQGVNYGYTF | TGTGCCAGCAGCTTAAGTTCCCAGGGGGTTAACTATGGCTACACCTTC
TRBJ2-5 | TRBV20-1 | . | . | CSARGPLWQETQYF | TGCAGTGCTAGAGGCCCATTGTGGCAAGAGACCCAGTACTTC
TRBJ2-7 | TRBV7-2 | few | TRBD2 | CASSFLAGGPGAEQYF | TGTGCCAGCAGCTTCCTAGCGGGAGGGCCAGGAGCCGAGCAGTACTTC
TRBJ2-1 | TRBV12-3/TRBV12-4 | . | . | CASSGNGPLDEQFF | TGTGCCAGCAGCGGAAATGGCCCCTTGGATGAGCAGTTCTTC
TRBJ2-1 | TRBV28 | . | . | CASGLPLDNEQFF | TGTGCCAGCGGCCTACCCTTGGACAATGAGCAGTTCTTC
TRBJ2-1 | TRBV6-5 | few | TRBD2 | CASRVTSGVRNEQFF | TGTGCCAGCAGGGTGACTAGCGGGGTTAGAAATGAGCAGTTCTTC
TRBJ2-1 | TRBV28 | few | TRBD2 | CASSLRNSGTNEQFF | TGTGCCAGCAGTTTGCGAAATAGCGGGACCAATGAGCAGTTCTTC
TRBJ2-2 | TRBV29-1 | . | . | CSAKAGPEGSGELFF | TGCAGCGCCAAAGCGGGCCCCGAGGGGTCCGGGGAGCTGTTTTTT
TRBJ2-5 | TRBV10-1 | many | . | CASSESAWETQYF | TGCGCCAGCAGTGAGTCGGCATGGGAGACCCAGTACTTC
TRBJ2-5 | TRBV7-8 | few | . | CASSSLTRGEETQYF | TGTGCCAGCAGCTCCCTAACCAGGGGTGAGGAGACCCAGTACTTC
TRBJ2-7 | TRBV7-2 | few | . | CASSLQGWEQYF | TGTGCCAGCAGCTTACAGGGTTGGGAGCAGTACTTC
TRBJ2-4 | TRBV5-1 | . | TRBD1 | CASSFLTGDAKNIQYF | TGCGCCAGCAGCTTCTTGACAGGGGACGCCAAAAACATTCAGTACTTC
TRBJ2-5 | TRBV12-3/TRBV12-4 | few | TRBD2 | CASSWASGEETQYF | TGTGCCAGCAGTTGGGCTAGCGGTGAAGAGACCCAGTACTTC
TRBJ2-7 | TRBV7-9 | . | . | CASSLTGQAPYEQYF | TGTGCCAGCAGCTTAACAGGGCAGGCCCCCTACGAGCAGTACTTC
TRBJ2-5 | TRBV4-3 | few | TRBD2 | CASSVYSGLAGETQYF | TGCGCCAGCAGCGTCTACTCGGGACTAGCGGGAGAGACCCAGTACTTC
TRBJ2-3 | TRBV27 | . | . | CASSLRGAGTDTQYF | TGTGCCAGCAGTTTAAGGGGGGCAGGTACAGATACGCAGTATTTT
TRBJ1-6 | TRBV3-1 | many | . | CASSQALSVTPLHF | TGTGCCAGCAGCCAAGCCCTGTCGGTGACACCCCTCCACTTT
TRBJ1-4 | TRBV29-1 | . | . | CSVATSGYEKLFF | TGCAGCGTTGCCACGAGCGGGTATGAAAAACTGTTTTTT
TRBJ2-7 | TRBV20-1 | . | . | CSASTGHNSYEQYF | TGCAGTGCTAGTACGGGACACAATTCCTACGAGCAGTACTTC
TRBJ2-3 | TRBV29-1 | . | TRBD2 | CSVEDPAGVNTDTQYF | TGCAGCGTTGAAGATCCGGCGGGAGTGAACACAGATACGCAGTATTTT
TRBJ2-5 | TRBV10-3 | many | . | CAISESTAVETQYF | TGTGCCATCAGTGAGTCGACCGCGGTAGAGACCCAGTACTTC
TRBJ2-5 | TRBV18 | . | . | CASSPASLQTQYF | TGTGCCAGCTCACCAGCTAGTTTGCAGACCCAGTACTTC
TRBJ2-1 | TRBV6-5 | few | TRBD1 | CASSYDRGRNEQFF | TGTGCCAGCAGTTACGACAGGGGAAGGAATGAGCAGTTCTTC
TRBJ2-1 | TRBV29-1 | many | . | CSVEPPGSDNEQFF | TGCAGCGTTGAACCCCCCGGGAGTGACAATGAGCAGTTCTTC
TRBJ1-2 | TRBV9 | . | TRBD1 | CASSVATGGGGYTF | TGTGCCAGCAGCGTAGCTACAGGGGGAGGTGGCTACACCTTC
TRBJ2-7 | TRBV20-1 | . | . | CSARVPASYEQYF | TGCAGTGCTAGAGTCCCGGCTTCCTACGAGCAGTACTTC
TRBJ1-2 | TRBV5-1 | . | . | CASSLGPLSTNYGYTF | TGCGCCAGCAGCTTGGGGCCGTTATCCACTAACTATGGCTACACCTTC
TRBJ1-1 | TRBV3-1 | few | . | CASSNMGGGAEAFF | TGTGCCAGCAGCAACATGGGGGGTGGGGCTGAAGCTTTCTTT
TRBJ2-5 | TRBV29-1 | many | . | CSAGRGQETQYF | TGCAGCGCCGGACGGGGACAAGAGACCCAGTACTTC
TRBJ2-1 | TRBV12-3/TRBV12-4 | many | TRBD2 | CASRTSGRYNEQFF | TGTGCCAGCAGGACTAGCGGGAGGTACAATGAGCAGTTCTTC
TRBJ2-1 | TRBV7-2 | . | . | CVSSGALVNEQFF | TGTGTCAGCAGCGGAGCGCTGGTCAATGAGCAGTTCTTC
TRBJ2-3 | TRBV27 | few | . | CASSSKLNTQYF | TGTGCCAGCAGTTCTAAACTAAATACGCAGTATTTT
TRBJ2-7 | TRBV6-1 | . | TRBD1 | CASSERDRGSYEQYF | TGTGCCAGCAGTGAGAGGGACAGAGGGTCCTACGAGCAGTACTTC
TRBJ2-7 | TRBV5-1 | few | . | CASSLPQGFSYEQYF | TGCGCCAGCAGCTTGCCACAGGGATTCTCCTACGAGCAGTACTTC
TRBJ2-5 | TRBV7-2 | few | . | CASSLESEYQETQYF | TGTGCCAGCAGCTTAGAGTCTGAGTACCAAGAGACCCAGTACTTC
TRBJ2-4 | TRBV6-6 | . | . | CASSYGDSKNIQYF | TGTGCCAGCAGTTACGGGGATTCCAAAAACATTCAGTACTTC
TRBJ2-3 | TRBV5-1 | few | . | CASNRAPGGEDTQYF | TGCGCCAGCAACCGAGCCCCAGGGGGGGAAGATACGCAGTATTTT
TRBJ2-5 | TRBV11-2 | . | . | CASSLVRLQETQYF | TGTGCCAGCAGCTTAGTCAGGCTGCAAGAGACCCAGTACTTC
TRBJ2-6 | TRBV5-1 | few | . | CASSLRDSSSGANVLTF | TGCGCCAGCAGCTTGCGCGACAGTAGCTCTGGGGCCAACGTCCTGACTTTC
TRBJ2-5 | TRBV10-3 | few | . | CAISEGREGETQYF | TGTGCCATCAGTGAGGGCAGGGAAGGGGAGACCCAGTACTTC
TRBJ2-1 | TRBV11-2 | . | . | CASSLRLNYNEQFF | TGTGCCAGCAGCTTAAGACTTAATTACAATGAGCAGTTCTTC
TRBJ2-3 | TRBV5-1 | few | TRBD2 | CASSIGLAGVTPNTDTQYF | TGCGCCAGCAGCATAGGACTAGCGGGAGTCACGCCTAACACAGATACGCAGTATTTT
TRBJ2-7 | TRBV7-8 | once | . | CASSLYPLEGSSYEQYF | TGTGCCAGCAGCTTATATCCCTTGGAGGGGAGCTCCTACGAGCAGTACTTC
TRBJ2-7 | TRBV2 | few | . | CASSEQGSKSSYEQYF | TGTGCCAGCAGTGAACAGGGATCTAAGAGTTCCTACGAGCAGTACTTC